These 15 T cell receptor beta chains came from one sample sequenced in a study of blood T cell repertoires in COVID-19. The protocol was immunoSEQ multiplex PCR, while the TCRdb copy is restricted to in-frame clones and leaves out a portion. The sample carries 230,000 or so clones, 80% to 85% recorded once. Specimen: PBMCs or T cells enriched from blood (not recorded which). These TCRs come from a man aged 50-59 years who had recovered from COVID-19.

The chain links TRBV10-1 to TRBJ1-1, with D uncertain. The V gene lost 7 bases and the J gene lost 2 bases, with 14 bases spanning the gap. The CDR3 has 14 residues. Germline loops: CDR1 WNHNN, CDR2 SYGVQD (reference sequence). CDR3 in DNA: TGCGCCAGCAAGCCTGCCGGGAAAAACACTGAAGCTTTCTTT. This encodes CASKPAGKNTEAFF.

This clone was recorded a few times. This chain uses TRBV29-1 with TRBJ2-2, with TRBD1 matching over 11 bases. The CDR3 consists of 14 residues. The V and J ends lost 7 bases and 2 bases, in that order; junction bases with no gene match: 3. The germline gives CDR1 SQVTM, CDR2 ANQGSEA. Here the CDR3 reads CSGRTGGNTGELFF. The DNA of the CDR3 is TGCAGCGGACGGACAGGGGGCAACACCGGGGAGCTGTTTTTT.

The V and J genes are TRBV4-2 and TRBJ2-5, with D hard to call. This CDR3 is built from 14 residues. In germline, CDR1 is LGHNA, CDR2 YNFKEQ. Trimming left V 0 bases short and J 13 bases short, with 18 bases between. CDR3 DNA sequence: TGTGCCAGCAGCCAAGATCGAACAGTGCGTCCCCGGTACTTC. Its translation: CASSQDRTVRPRYF.

The V gene is TRBV7-2, the J gene TRBJ1-1; D is unresolved. The V end was cut by 3 bases, the J end by 0 bases, with 8 bases between. Germline assignment: CDR1 SGHTA and CDR2 FQGNSA. CDR3 length: 14 amino acids. CDR3 region: CASSFGWVNTEAFF. Written as DNA, the CDR3 is TGTGCCAGCAGCTTCGGGTGGGTGAACACTGAAGCTTTCTTT.

The DNA of the CDR3 is TGTGCCATCAGTGAAGAGGGGGGGGGCAATCAGCCCCAGCATTTT. Residues: CAISEEGGGNQPQHF. The rearrangement joins TRBV10-3 to TRBJ1-5; possible D gene TRBD1, 6 bases. Trimming removed 3 bases at V and 2 bases at J, with 11 bases between. This CDR3 is 15 amino acids long. Germline-derived CDR1 and CDR2 are ENHRY and SYGVKD.

This rearrangement joins TRBV7-9 to TRBJ1-4, with TRBD1 matching over 7 bases. The CDR3 contains 15 residues. Germline lookup yields CDR1 SEHNR and CDR2 FQNEAQ (reference sequence). V lost 3 bases and J lost 3; bases outside the gene matches: 4. The CDR3 protein is CASSFQTGANEKLFF. In nucleotides, the CDR3 is TGTGCCAGCAGCTTCCAAACAGGGGCTAATGAAAAACTGTTTTTT.

Details on this clone: An end of the junction differs from the germline gene, which may be a read error. The rearrangement links TRBV6-1 to TRBJ2-7; maybe TRBD1 (8 bases). Germline V gene data show CDR1 as MNHNS and CDR2 as SASEGT. CDR3 length equals 15 residues. CDR3 protein: CASSQAGTGPYEQYF. CDR3 in DNA: TGTGCCAGCAGTCAAGCGGGGACAGGTCCCTACGAGCAGTACTTC.

The chain combines TRBV19 with TRBJ2-3; a possible D gene is TRBD2 (6 bases). Trimming left V 7 bases short and J 3 bases short, with 14 bases between. The CDR3 runs 14 residues. CDR1 and CDR2 (germline): LNHDA, SQIVND (reference sequence). The CDR3 nucleotides read TGTGCCAGTACCCCACTGGGGGGTACAGATACGCAGTATTTT. The encoded protein is CASTPLGGTDTQYF.

V and J are TRBV24-1 and TRBJ2-3; 14 nucleotides match TRBD2. V dropped 3 bases and J dropped 0; count of bases not matched to a gene: 7. The germline V gene encodes CDR1 KGHDR and CDR2 SFDVKD. The CDR3 runs 19 residues. CDR3 nucleotides: TGTGCCACCAGTGATCCCCGGACTAGCGGGAGGACTAGCACAGATACGCAGTATTTT. Translating gives CATSDPRTSGRTSTDTQYF.

This clone was seen once. This chain uses TRBV18 with TRBJ1-1; the D gene is possibly TRBD1 (5 bases). Trimming pared 6 bases from V and 8 bases from J, leaving 13 bases between. This CDR3 spans 12 amino acids. Germline V CDR1 and CDR2: KGHSH, LQKENI. The CDR3, as DNA: TGTGCCAGCTCTACCCGGGAGGGGGAAGCTTTCTTT. Its protein is CASSTREGEAFF.

By sample share, this clone is medium-sized (0.01 to 0.1%). The CDR3, as DNA: TGTGCCAGCAGTCGCCGGGACAACTACCCCTCTGGGGCCAACGTCCTGACTTTC. It translates to CASSRRDNYPSGANVLTF. The chain is built from TRBV27 and TRBJ2-6; weak D call: TRBD1 (6 bases). This CDR3 contains 18 residues. CDR1 is MNHEY and CDR2 is SMNVEV in the germline V gene (reference sequence). Trimming took off 5 bases at V and 0 bases at J, with 17 bases between the two ends. Filled out from reference TRBV27 and TRBJ2-6, the complete variable domain reads EAQVTQNPRYLITVTGKKLTVTCSQNMNHEYMSWYRQDPGLGLRQIYYSMNVEVTDKGDVPEGYKVSRKEKRNFPLILESPSPNQTSLYFCASSRRDNYPSGANVLTFGAGSRLTVL.

For the CDR3, the DNA is TGTGCCAGCAGCTTACGACAGGGGGCTCTCCTCTCTGGGGCCAACGTCCTGACTTTC. This encodes CASSLRQGALLSGANVLTF. The J gene is TRBJ2-6, the V gene TRBV7-9, with 10 bases matching TRBD1. This CDR3 contains 19 residues. J gave up 0 bases and V 2 bases, and 7 bases lay outside the gene matches. Germline loops: CDR1 SEHNR, CDR2 FQNEAQ (reference sequence).

This chain connects TRBV7-6 to TRBJ2-7, with D possibly matching TRBD1 (6 bases). In germline, CDR1 is SGHVS, CDR2 FNYEAQ. V gave up 1 base and J gave up 5 bases, with 12 bases separating them. The CDR3 is made up of 14 amino acids. The CDR3 reads CASSLGWGQNEQYF. CDR3 nucleotides: TGTGCCAGCAGCTTAGGGTGGGGGCAGAACGAGCAGTACTTC.

The V and J genes are TRBV7-2 and TRBJ2-5; 8 nucleotides match TRBD2. Germline lookup yields CDR1 SGHTA and CDR2 FQGNSA. V trimming: 5 bases; J trimming: 5 bases; junction bases outside the gene matches: 4. This CDR3 comprises 13 residues. The CDR3 spells CASSMGLVETQYF. Here the CDR3 DNA reads TGTGCCAGCAGCATGGGACTAGTGGAGACCCAGTACTTC. Together with reference TRBV7-2 and TRBJ2-5, the CDR3 gives the full variable domain: GAGVSQSPSNKVTEKGKDVELRCDPISGHTALYWYRQSLGQGLEFLIYFQGNSAPDKSGLPSDRFSAERTGGSVSTLTIQRTQQEDSAVYLCASSMGLVETQYFGPGTRLLVL.

DNA for the CDR3: TGTGCCAGCAGCGAGAAGACAGGGGACAATCAGCCCCAGCATTTT. Its protein is CASSEKTGDNQPQHF. The chain joins TRBV2 to TRBJ1-5, with 8 bases aligning to TRBD1. Looked up from germline, CDR1 is SNHLY and CDR2 is FYNNEI. The CDR3 runs 15 residues. V dropped 6 bases and J dropped 3; count of bases not matched to a gene: 7. The whole variable domain, remainder taken from reference TRBV2 and TRBJ1-5, is EPEVTQTPSHQVTQMGQEVILRCVPISNHLYFYWYRQILGQKVEFLVSFYNNEISEKSEIFDDQFSVERPDGSNFTLKIRSTKLEDSAMYFCASSEKTGDNQPQHFGDGTRLSIL.